Listed below are T cell receptor beta chains from one sample, sequenced in a study of response to subunit inactivated influenza vaccine. TCRdb called the RT-PCR reads again in MiXCR, with one record for every CDR3 protein. The sample contains about 500,000 distinct CDR3 sequences, approximately 15% of which appear only once. The material sequenced was CD4+ T cells sorted from PBMCs, taken 23 to 25 months after vaccination. These receptors all stem from a man aged 45-69 years who received an inactivated influenza vaccine. Each CDR3 is given with its conserved first and last residue. The order of the fields is clone size, D gene, V gene, J gene, CDR3 DNA, CDR3 protein. The D gene is left open where the match is weak. The size field is filled for only some rows; it gives once, few, many or a size class.

clone_size: .
d_call: .
v_call: TRBV30
j_call: TRBJ2-2
cdr3_nt: TGTGCCTGGAGCATGGGGGACCGAACCGGGGAGCTGTTTTTT
cdr3_aa: CAWSMGDRTGELFF

clone_size: .
d_call: TRBD2
v_call: TRBV6-2/TRBV6-3
j_call: TRBJ2-1
cdr3_nt: TGTGCCAGCAGTTACCGGACGGGAGGGGGAAGGAATGGGCAGTTCTTC
cdr3_aa: CASSYRTGGGRNGQFF

clone_size: few
d_call: TRBD1
v_call: TRBV7-8
j_call: TRBJ1-1
cdr3_nt: TGTGCCAGCAGCTTAGGTCCAGGGGGGAACAGGAACACTGAAGCTTTCTTT
cdr3_aa: CASSLGPGGNRNTEAFF

clone_size: few
d_call: TRBD1
v_call: TRBV5-6
j_call: TRBJ2-2
cdr3_nt: TGTGCCAGCAGCGGCCGACAGGGGAGGAGCGCGAACACCGGGGAGCTGTTTTTT
cdr3_aa: CASSGRQGRSANTGELFF

clone_size: few
d_call: .
v_call: TRBV7-2
j_call: TRBJ2-7
cdr3_nt: TGTGCCAGCAGCCGCCGGGTGGCCTACGAGCAGTACTTC
cdr3_aa: CASSRRVAYEQYF

clone_size: many
d_call: TRBD1
v_call: TRBV18
j_call: TRBJ2-1
cdr3_nt: TGTGCCAGCTCACCGGGACAGTTCAACTCCTACAATGAGCAGTTCTTC
cdr3_aa: CASSPGQFNSYNEQFF

clone_size: .
d_call: .
v_call: TRBV5-1
j_call: TRBJ1-4
cdr3_nt: TGCGCCTGCAGACCGGAGAATGAAAAACTGTTTTTT
cdr3_aa: CACRPENEKLFF

clone_size: .
d_call: TRBD1
v_call: TRBV12-3/TRBV12-4
j_call: TRBJ1-5
cdr3_nt: TGTGCCAGCAGTTTAGCACCAGCCATTGGACAGGGGATCTCAAATCAGCCCCAGCATTTT
cdr3_aa: CASSLAPAIGQGISNQPQHF

clone_size: .
d_call: TRBD1
v_call: TRBV10-3
j_call: TRBJ1-2
cdr3_nt: TGTGCCATCAGGGGGACGGACAGGGGCTATGGCTACACCTTC
cdr3_aa: CAIRGTDRGYGYTF

clone_size: .
d_call: .
v_call: TRBV29-1
j_call: TRBJ2-1
cdr3_nt: TGCAGCGTTGATAGGGCCAGTCTGTACAATGAGCAGTTCTTC
cdr3_aa: CSVDRASLYNEQFF

clone_size: few
d_call: .
v_call: TRBV7-2
j_call: TRBJ2-5
cdr3_nt: TGTGCCAGCAGCGTCGCCCCACGGGCTGGGCAAGAGACCCAGTACTTC
cdr3_aa: CASSVAPRAGQETQYF

clone_size: .
d_call: .
v_call: TRBV7-8
j_call: TRBJ2-7
cdr3_nt: TGTGCCAGCAGCTTAGGCGGGGCAGCTACGCTCTACGAGCAGTACTTC
cdr3_aa: CASSLGGAATLYEQYF

clone_size: few
d_call: .
v_call: TRBV3-1
j_call: TRBJ1-4
cdr3_nt: TGTGCCAGCAGCCGGTCCCTAGAGGAGGAAAAACTGTTTTTT
cdr3_aa: CASSRSLEEEKLFF

clone_size: .
d_call: TRBD2
v_call: TRBV28
j_call: TRBJ2-3
cdr3_nt: TGTGCCAGCATGCGGGGGAGCACAGATACGCAGTATTTT
cdr3_aa: CASMRGSTDTQYF

clone_size: .
d_call: .
v_call: TRBV5-1
j_call: TRBJ2-2
cdr3_nt: TGCGCCAGCAGCTTGGCCGTGTCGGGTGGGACCGGGGAGCTGTTTTTT
cdr3_aa: CASSLAVSGGTGELFF

clone_size: .
d_call: .
v_call: TRBV6-1
j_call: TRBJ2-3
cdr3_nt: TGTGCCAGCAGTGTCCTGGCGGGCGCCCGGAATACGCAGTATTTT
cdr3_aa: CASSVLAGARNTQYF

clone_size: few
d_call: .
v_call: TRBV10-3
j_call: TRBJ2-1
cdr3_nt: TGTGCCACCAGAGTAACAGGGCCCAATGAGCAGTTCTTC
cdr3_aa: CATRVTGPNEQFF

clone_size: .
d_call: .
v_call: TRBV29-1
j_call: TRBJ2-1
cdr3_nt: TGCAGCTTCGGACTTATCAGGGCCAATGAGCAGTTCTTC
cdr3_aa: CSFGLIRANEQFF

clone_size: .
d_call: TRBD1
v_call: TRBV7-2
j_call: TRBJ2-3
cdr3_nt: TGTGCCAGCAGCCTCCGGGACAGGGCGATTTTT
cdr3_aa: CASSLRDRAIF

clone_size: few
d_call: .
v_call: TRBV7-2
j_call: TRBJ2-5
cdr3_nt: TGTGCCAGCAGCTTAAATTCAGAGACCCAGTACTTC
cdr3_aa: CASSLNSETQYF

clone_size: .
d_call: .
v_call: TRBV3-1
j_call: TRBJ1-1
cdr3_nt: TGTGCCAGCAGCCAACCCGGGTGGGGGAACACTGAAGCTTTCTTT
cdr3_aa: CASSQPGWGNTEAFF

clone_size: few
d_call: TRBD2
v_call: TRBV5-1
j_call: TRBJ2-1
cdr3_nt: TGCGCCAGCAGTAGCGGGCCCCGCCTTAGCTCCTACAATGAGCAGTTCTTC
cdr3_aa: CASSSGPRLSSYNEQFF

clone_size: many
d_call: TRBD2
v_call: TRBV18
j_call: TRBJ2-3
cdr3_nt: TGTGCCAGCTCACCCCCGGGACTAGCTTCCACAGATACGCAGTATTTT
cdr3_aa: CASSPPGLASTDTQYF

clone_size: .
d_call: TRBD1
v_call: TRBV29-1
j_call: TRBJ2-3
cdr3_nt: TGCAGCGGTAGACAGGGGGCAGATACGCAGTATTTT
cdr3_aa: CSGRQGADTQYF

clone_size: .
d_call: TRBD2
v_call: TRBV29-1
j_call: TRBJ2-3
cdr3_nt: TGCAGCACCGGGGGAGCGGGAGGTCGCACAGATACGCAGTATTTT
cdr3_aa: CSTGGAGGRTDTQYF

clone_size: .
d_call: .
v_call: TRBV28
j_call: TRBJ2-5
cdr3_nt: TGTGCCAGCAGTCATGCTGGCCCAACTCAAGAGACCCAGTACTTC
cdr3_aa: CASSHAGPTQETQYF

clone_size: once
d_call: TRBD1
v_call: TRBV2
j_call: TRBJ1-2
cdr3_nt: TGTGCCAGCAGTGAGGGGACAGGGGGCCACCCCCGCTATGGCTACACCTTC
cdr3_aa: CASSEGTGGHPRYGYTF

clone_size: many
d_call: .
v_call: TRBV24-1
j_call: TRBJ2-1
cdr3_nt: TGTGCCACCTCGTGGAGCTCCTACAATGAGCAGTTCTTC
cdr3_aa: CATSWSSYNEQFF

clone_size: many
d_call: .
v_call: TRBV28
j_call: TRBJ1-4
cdr3_nt: TGTGCCAGCACCCCCGGTTGGGGGGGACATGAAAAACTGTTTTTT
cdr3_aa: CASTPGWGGHEKLFF

clone_size: many
d_call: .
v_call: TRBV6-1
j_call: TRBJ2-5
cdr3_nt: TGTGCCAGCAGTGAACAGGGTGGGGAGACCCAGTACTTC
cdr3_aa: CASSEQGGETQYF

clone_size: .
d_call: .
v_call: TRBV10-3
j_call: TRBJ1-1
cdr3_nt: TGTGCCATCAGCGAACAGCAGAACACTGAAGCTTTCTTT
cdr3_aa: CAISEQQNTEAFF

clone_size: .
d_call: TRBD1
v_call: TRBV20-1
j_call: TRBJ1-2
cdr3_nt: TGCAGTGCTATACTTCCGCGCCGGGACAGGGAAGGCTACACCTTC
cdr3_aa: CSAILPRRDREGYTF

clone_size: .
d_call: TRBD1
v_call: TRBV15
j_call: TRBJ2-3
cdr3_nt: TGTGCCACCAGTACAGGGGTCACAGATACGCAGTATTTT
cdr3_aa: CATSTGVTDTQYF

clone_size: many
d_call: TRBD2
v_call: TRBV20-1
j_call: TRBJ2-2
cdr3_nt: TGCAGTGCTAGACTCCTAGCGGGGGGTAACACCGGGGAGCTGTTTTTT
cdr3_aa: CSARLLAGGNTGELFF

clone_size: few
d_call: TRBD1
v_call: TRBV6-2/TRBV6-3
j_call: TRBJ2-5
cdr3_nt: TGTGCCAGCAGTTACTCCGGGACAGGGGGGAGAGAGACCCAGTACTTC
cdr3_aa: CASSYSGTGGRETQYF

clone_size: .
d_call: .
v_call: TRBV25-1
j_call: TRBJ1-5
cdr3_nt: TGTGCCAGCAGTGACCCGGGACGGATCAATCAGCCCCAGCATTTT
cdr3_aa: CASSDPGRINQPQHF

clone_size: .
d_call: TRBD2
v_call: TRBV7-2
j_call: TRBJ2-7
cdr3_nt: TGTGCCAGCAGCCCCCGAACTAGCGGGGCTACGAGGCAGTACTTC
cdr3_aa: CASSPRTSGATRQYF

clone_size: few
d_call: .
v_call: TRBV20-1
j_call: TRBJ1-5
cdr3_nt: TGCAGTGCTAGAGTTCAGGGGCGCGGTAGCAATCAGCCCCAGCATTTT
cdr3_aa: CSARVQGRGSNQPQHF

clone_size: many
d_call: .
v_call: TRBV6-1
j_call: TRBJ2-5
cdr3_nt: TGTGCCAGCCGTCAGGCGGGCCACTTCCAAGAGACCCAGTACTTC
cdr3_aa: CASRQAGHFQETQYF

clone_size: few
d_call: .
v_call: TRBV6-1
j_call: TRBJ1-2
cdr3_nt: TGTGCCAGCAGTGAAGTCGGGGATCGGGGCTACACCTTC
cdr3_aa: CASSEVGDRGYTF

clone_size: few
d_call: .
v_call: TRBV29-1
j_call: TRBJ2-3
cdr3_nt: TGCAGCGACCTTGTCACAGATACGCAGTATTTT
cdr3_aa: CSDLVTDTQYF

clone_size: few
d_call: TRBD2
v_call: TRBV7-2
j_call: TRBJ2-7
cdr3_nt: TGTGCCAGCAGCGTGACGGGGGGGTCCTACGAGCAGTACTTC
cdr3_aa: CASSVTGGSYEQYF

clone_size: .
d_call: .
v_call: TRBV5-5
j_call: TRBJ2-5
cdr3_nt: TGTGGCTATGACTGGCAGGGTAGCGTGACCCAGTACTTC
cdr3_aa: CGYDWQGSVTQYF

clone_size: few
d_call: .
v_call: TRBV11-2
j_call: TRBJ2-2
cdr3_nt: TGTGCCAGCAGACGACCCGGGGGTGGCACCGGGGAGCTGTTTTTT
cdr3_aa: CASRRPGGGTGELFF

clone_size: few
d_call: .
v_call: TRBV7-2
j_call: TRBJ1-1
cdr3_nt: TGTGCCAGCAGCCTAGAAAACAGGGTCGGCACTGAAGCTTTCTTT
cdr3_aa: CASSLENRVGTEAFF

clone_size: many
d_call: TRBD2
v_call: TRBV6-1
j_call: TRBJ2-3
cdr3_nt: TGTGCCAGCAGCCCCGGGGGGGCCATAGATACGCAGTATTTT
cdr3_aa: CASSPGGAIDTQYF

clone_size: many
d_call: TRBD1
v_call: TRBV20-1
j_call: TRBJ1-5
cdr3_nt: TGCAGTGCTCCACAGGGGAATCAGCCCCAGCATTTT
cdr3_aa: CSAPQGNQPQHF

clone_size: few
d_call: .
v_call: TRBV6-1
j_call: TRBJ1-1
cdr3_nt: TGTGCCAGCAAAGCAGGGCCGATGATTGCTGAAGCTTTCTTT
cdr3_aa: CASKAGPMIAEAFF

clone_size: few
d_call: TRBD1
v_call: TRBV4-2
j_call: TRBJ2-3
cdr3_nt: TGTGCCAGCAGCCTTCGCCCGTACAAAACAGGGGGCTTGGGGGATACGCAGTATTTT
cdr3_aa: CASSLRPYKTGGLGDTQYF

clone_size: few
d_call: .
v_call: TRBV5-1
j_call: TRBJ2-7
cdr3_nt: TGCGCCAGCAGCTTAAGGATTACCTACGAGCAGTACTTC
cdr3_aa: CASSLRITYEQYF

clone_size: medium-sized
d_call: TRBD2
v_call: TRBV7-9
j_call: TRBJ2-1
cdr3_nt: TGTGCCAGCAGCTACGGACTAGCTTTCTCCTACAATGAGCAGTTCTTC
cdr3_aa: CASSYGLAFSYNEQFF

clone_size: many
d_call: .
v_call: TRBV25-1
j_call: TRBJ1-2
cdr3_nt: TGTGCCAGCAGACAGGGTCTATATGGCTACACCTTC
cdr3_aa: CASRQGLYGYTF

clone_size: .
d_call: TRBD1
v_call: TRBV3-1
j_call: TRBJ2-2
cdr3_nt: TGTGCCAGCACCCACAGGGGGCTGAGCACCGGGGAGCTGTTTTTT
cdr3_aa: CASTHRGLSTGELFF

clone_size: many
d_call: .
v_call: TRBV6-2/TRBV6-3
j_call: TRBJ2-5
cdr3_nt: TGTGCCAGCAGTTACTCGTTTATCCTCCGGGACCAAGAGACCCAGTACTTC
cdr3_aa: CASSYSFILRDQETQYF

clone_size: .
d_call: .
v_call: TRBV4-1
j_call: TRBJ2-3
cdr3_nt: TGCGCCAGCAGCCAACGGGGCGGATACCCCAACACAGATACGCAGTATTTT
cdr3_aa: CASSQRGGYPNTDTQYF